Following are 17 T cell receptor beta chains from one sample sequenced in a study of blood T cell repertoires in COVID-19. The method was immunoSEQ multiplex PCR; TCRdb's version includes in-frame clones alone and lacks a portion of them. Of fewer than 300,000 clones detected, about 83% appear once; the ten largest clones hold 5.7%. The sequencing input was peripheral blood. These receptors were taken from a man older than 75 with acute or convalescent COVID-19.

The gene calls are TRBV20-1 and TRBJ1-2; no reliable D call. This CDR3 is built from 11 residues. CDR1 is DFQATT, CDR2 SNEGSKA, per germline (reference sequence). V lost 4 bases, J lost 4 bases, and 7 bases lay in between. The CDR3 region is CSATLLYGYTF. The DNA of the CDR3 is TGCAGTGCTACTCTCCTCTATGGCTACACCTTC.

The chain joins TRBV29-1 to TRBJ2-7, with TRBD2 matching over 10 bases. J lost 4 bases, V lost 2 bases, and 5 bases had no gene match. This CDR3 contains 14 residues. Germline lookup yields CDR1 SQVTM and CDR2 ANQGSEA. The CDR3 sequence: CSVEIAGGLYEQYF. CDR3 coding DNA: TGCAGCGTTGAAATAGCGGGGGGCTTGTACGAGCAGTACTTC.

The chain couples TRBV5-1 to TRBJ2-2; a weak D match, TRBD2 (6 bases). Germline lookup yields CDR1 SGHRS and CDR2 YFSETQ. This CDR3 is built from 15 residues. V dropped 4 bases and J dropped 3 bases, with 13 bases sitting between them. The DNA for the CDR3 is TGCGCCAGCAGCCGTCCGGGACTCTACACCGGGGAGCTGTTTTTT. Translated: CASSRPGLYTGELFF.

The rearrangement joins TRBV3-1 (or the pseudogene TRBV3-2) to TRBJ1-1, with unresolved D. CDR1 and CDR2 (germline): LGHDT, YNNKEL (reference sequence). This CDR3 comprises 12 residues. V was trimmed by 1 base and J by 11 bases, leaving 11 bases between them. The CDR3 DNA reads TGTGCCAGCAGCCAAGTGACTGGGTCCGCTTTCTTT. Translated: CASSQVTGSAFF.

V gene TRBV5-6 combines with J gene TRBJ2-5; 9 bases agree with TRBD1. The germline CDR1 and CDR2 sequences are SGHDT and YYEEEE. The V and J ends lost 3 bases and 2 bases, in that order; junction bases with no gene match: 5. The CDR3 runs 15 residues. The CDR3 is CASSWGTGHQETQYF. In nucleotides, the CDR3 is TGTGCCAGCAGCTGGGGGACAGGGCATCAAGAGACCCAGTACTTC.

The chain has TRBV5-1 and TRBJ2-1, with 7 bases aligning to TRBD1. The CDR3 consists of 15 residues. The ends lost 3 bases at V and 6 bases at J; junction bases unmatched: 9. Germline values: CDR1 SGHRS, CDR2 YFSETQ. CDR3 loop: CASSSGPGTVNEQFF. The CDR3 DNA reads TGCGCCAGCAGCTCGGGCCCCGGGACAGTCAATGAGCAGTTCTTC.

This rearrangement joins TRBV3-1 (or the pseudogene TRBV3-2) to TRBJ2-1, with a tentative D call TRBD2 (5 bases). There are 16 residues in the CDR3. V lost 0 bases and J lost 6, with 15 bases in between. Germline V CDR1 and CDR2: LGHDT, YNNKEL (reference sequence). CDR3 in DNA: TGTGCCAGCAGCCAAGAGTTCGGGATAGCGAGCAATGAGCAGTTCTTC. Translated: CASSQEFGIASNEQFF.

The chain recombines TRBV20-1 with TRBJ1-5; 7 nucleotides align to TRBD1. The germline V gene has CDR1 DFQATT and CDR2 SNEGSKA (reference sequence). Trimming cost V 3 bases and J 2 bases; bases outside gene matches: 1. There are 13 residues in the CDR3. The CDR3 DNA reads TGCAGTGCTAGTCAGGGGGGCAATCAGCCCCAGCATTTT. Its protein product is CSASQGGNQPQHF.

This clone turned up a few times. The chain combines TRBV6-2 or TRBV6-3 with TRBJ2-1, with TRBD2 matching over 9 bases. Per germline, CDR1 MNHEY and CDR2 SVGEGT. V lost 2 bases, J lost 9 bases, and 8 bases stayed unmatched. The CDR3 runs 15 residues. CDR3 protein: CASSYGGGTSPEQFF. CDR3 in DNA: TGTGCCAGCAGTTACGGGGGGGGGACTAGCCCTGAGCAGTTCTTC.

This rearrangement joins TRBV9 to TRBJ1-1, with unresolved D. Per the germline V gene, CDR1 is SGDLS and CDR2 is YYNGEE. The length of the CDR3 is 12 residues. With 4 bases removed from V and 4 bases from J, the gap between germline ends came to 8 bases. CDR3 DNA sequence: TGTGCCAGCAGCCCCCAGGCCACTGAAGCTTTCTTT. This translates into CASSPQATEAFF.

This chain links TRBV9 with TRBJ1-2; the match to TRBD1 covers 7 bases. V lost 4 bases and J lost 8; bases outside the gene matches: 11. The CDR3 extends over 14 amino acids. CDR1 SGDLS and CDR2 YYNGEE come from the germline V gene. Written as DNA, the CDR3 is TGTGCCAGCAGCCCAACAAAGGGGGCAATCGGCTACACCTTC. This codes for CASSPTKGAIGYTF.

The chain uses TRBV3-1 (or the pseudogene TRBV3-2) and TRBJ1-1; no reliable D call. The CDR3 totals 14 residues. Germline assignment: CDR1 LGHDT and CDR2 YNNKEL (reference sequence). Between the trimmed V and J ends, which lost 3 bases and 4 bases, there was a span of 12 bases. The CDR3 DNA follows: TGTGCCAGCAGCCATGCCCGGGGAAGCACTGAAGCTTTCTTT. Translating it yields CASSHARGSTEAFF.

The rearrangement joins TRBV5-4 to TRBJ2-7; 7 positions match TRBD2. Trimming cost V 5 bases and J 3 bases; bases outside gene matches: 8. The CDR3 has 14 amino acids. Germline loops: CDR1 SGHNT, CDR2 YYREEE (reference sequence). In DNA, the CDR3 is TGTGCCAGCAGAAATCTAGCGGAGAACTACGAGCAGTACTTC. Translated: CASRNLAENYEQYF.

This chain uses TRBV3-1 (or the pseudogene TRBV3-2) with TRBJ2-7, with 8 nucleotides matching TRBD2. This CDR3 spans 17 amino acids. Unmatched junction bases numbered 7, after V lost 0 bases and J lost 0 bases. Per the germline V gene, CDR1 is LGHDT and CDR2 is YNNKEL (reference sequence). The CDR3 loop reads CASSQDSPAGVSYEQYF. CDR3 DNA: TGTGCCAGCAGCCAAGACTCCCCAGCGGGGGTCTCCTACGAGCAGTACTTC.

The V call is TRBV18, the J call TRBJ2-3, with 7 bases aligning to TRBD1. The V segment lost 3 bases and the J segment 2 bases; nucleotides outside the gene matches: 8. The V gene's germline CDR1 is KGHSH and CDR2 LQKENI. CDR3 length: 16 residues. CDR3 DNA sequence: TGTGCCAGCTCACCCACAGGACAGGCTCTCACAGATACGCAGTATTTT. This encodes CASSPTGQALTDTQYF.

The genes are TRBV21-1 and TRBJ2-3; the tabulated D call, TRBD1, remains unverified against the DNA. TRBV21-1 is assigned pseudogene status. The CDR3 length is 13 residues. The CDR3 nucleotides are TGTGCCAGGTACAGAGCAAGCACAGATACGCAGTATTTT. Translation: CARYRASTDTQYF.

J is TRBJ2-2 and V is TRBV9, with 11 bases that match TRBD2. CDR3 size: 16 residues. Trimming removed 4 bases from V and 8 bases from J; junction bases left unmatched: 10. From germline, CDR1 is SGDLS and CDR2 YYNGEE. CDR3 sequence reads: CASSPRLAGLAGELFF. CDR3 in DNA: TGTGCCAGCAGCCCGAGACTAGCGGGACTTGCGGGGGAGCTGTTTTTT.